These 11 T cell receptor beta chains originate from one sample sequenced in a study of T cell responses to AZD1222 COVID-19 vaccine. Here immunoSEQ multiplex PCR was the method, and the copy in TCRdb shows in-frame clones only, minus some. The sample lists over 110,000 clones, around 94% occurring once. The source material was peripheral blood, sampled 28 days after the second AZD1222 dose. These receptors were obtained from an adult who received the AZD1222 COVID-19 vaccine.

This clone was seen a single time. The rearrangement links TRBV6-5 to TRBJ2-3, with a tentative D call TRBD1 (6 bases). V gave up 6 bases and J gave up 1 base, with 8 bases separating them. From germline, CDR1 is MNHEY and CDR2 SVGAGI. There are 13 residues in the CDR3. The CDR3 DNA reads TGTGCCAGCAGGACAGGAGGCACAGATACGCAGTATTTT. Amino acids: CASRTGGTDTQYF.

This clone is a singleton in its sample. This chain connects TRBV6-5 to TRBJ1-2, with a weak D call TRBD1 (6 bases). Trimming pared 5 bases from V and 6 bases from J, leaving 19 bases between. The CDR3 is made up of 15 amino acids. Germline V gives CDR1 MNHEY, CDR2 SVGAGI. The CDR3 region has the DNA TGTGCCAGCAGTCCCGGGGGCCTCCTTTGGGATGGCTACACCTTC. It yields the protein CASSPGGLLWDGYTF.

This sequence joins TRBV3-1 (or the pseudogene TRBV3-2) and TRBJ1-2; maybe TRBD1 (6 bases). Germline CDR1 is LGHDT and CDR2 is YNNKEL (reference sequence). V was clipped by 4 bases and J by 7 bases, with 16 bases between them. The CDR3 extends over 14 amino acids. CDR3 sequence: CASSLIGTPGGYTF. In DNA form, the CDR3 reads TGTGCCAGCAGCCTCATTGGGACACCGGGTGGCTACACCTTC.

The V gene is TRBV20-1, the J gene TRBJ1-4; TRBD1 agrees at 7 bases. This CDR3 has 14 residues. J gave up 5 bases and V 3 bases, and 6 bases lay outside the gene matches. Germline-derived CDR1 and CDR2 are DFQATT and SNEGSKA (reference sequence). The CDR3 loop reads CSASRGTANEKLFF. The CDR3 region has the DNA TGCAGTGCTAGTAGGGGGACAGCAAATGAAAAACTGTTTTTT.

The chain joins TRBV15 to TRBJ1-1; possible D gene TRBD1, 6 bases. V was cut by 3 bases and J by 4 bases, with 12 bases left in between. This CDR3 region has 14 residues. Germline CDR1 reads LNHNV; CDR2 reads YYDKDF (reference sequence). The CDR3 here is CATSSHREGTEAFF. CDR3 DNA sequence: TGTGCCACCAGCAGCCACAGGGAGGGCACTGAAGCTTTCTTT.

The chain links TRBV28 to TRBJ1-2, with 8 bases lining up with TRBD1. The CDR3 sequence is 15 residues long. V was pared by 7 bases and J by 4 bases, with 11 bases of the junction left unmatched. Germline assignment: CDR1 MDHEN and CDR2 SYDVKM. CDR3 in DNA: TGTGCCAGCACCCCAACCAGGGGGCAGATCTATGGCTACACCTTC. Its protein product is CASTPTRGQIYGYTF.

The chain joins TRBV3-1 (or the pseudogene TRBV3-2) to TRBJ1-2; 10 positions agree with TRBD1. Trimming cost V 0 bases and J 4 bases; bases outside gene matches: 8. This CDR3 is built from 17 residues. Germline CDR1 and CDR2: LGHDT and YNNKEL (reference sequence). This chain's CDR3 is CASSQEETGGGIYGYTF. The CDR3 nucleotides read TGTGCCAGCAGCCAAGAAGAGACAGGGGGCGGAATCTATGGCTACACCTTC.

The chain joins TRBV10-2 to TRBJ2-7; tentative D call: TRBD2 (6 bases). The germline V gene encodes CDR1 WSHSY and CDR2 SAAADI. With 5 bases removed from V and 5 bases from J, the gap between germline ends came to 10 bases. The CDR3 spans 12 residues. CDR3 region: CASSPEGHEQYF. In DNA form, the CDR3 reads TGCGCCAGCAGTCCGGAGGGGCACGAGCAGTACTTC.

The chain has TRBV18 and TRBJ2-5; D gene ambiguous. The ends were cut back, 3 bases at V and 3 bases at J, with 5 bases in the middle. The CDR3 length is 12 residues. CDR1 is KGHSH, CDR2 LQKENI, per germline. The CDR3 DNA follows: TGTGCCAGCTCACCGGTAGAAGAGACCCAGTACTTC. Translated: CASSPVEETQYF.

The J gene is TRBJ2-2, the V gene TRBV9; 11 nucleotides line up with TRBD1. The CDR3 has 15 residues. Germline lookup yields CDR1 SGDLS and CDR2 YYNGEE. After removal of 2 bases from V and 8 bases from J, the junction contained 5 bases not matched to a gene. The CDR3 reads CASSVGQGGLGELFF. As DNA, the CDR3 is TGTGCCAGCAGCGTGGGACAGGGGGGTCTAGGGGAGCTGTTTTTT.

V gene TRBV28 combines with J gene TRBJ1-2; D uncertain. CDR3 length: 15 amino acids. Deletions cut 4 bases from V and 0 bases from J, with 12 bases between. CDR1 is MDHEN and CDR2 is SYDVKM in the germline V gene. For the CDR3, the DNA is TGTGCCAGCAGTTCCCGCCCGGAGTCTAACTATGGCTACACCTTC. As protein: CASSSRPESNYGYTF.